This is a list of T cell receptor beta chains from one sample in a study of human T cells and chemical hapten exposure. TCRdb called the RACE reads again in MiXCR, with one record for every CDR3 protein. The sample consists of some 380,000 distinct CDR3 sequences, 4.8% of them appearing once. The sample was whole blood, taken in connection with sensitization to the hapten diphenylcyclopropenone (DPC). The receptors come from a woman aged 45-65 years with alopecia areata. Some clones in this sample may be carry-over from other donors' samples. The CDR3 runs from the conserved cysteine through the conserved F or W. A D gene is named only where the DNA matches it firmly. For some rows the clone size is stated as once, few or many, or as a class when expanded; others skip it.

CDR3	DNA	V	J	size	D
CASSENWGSGANVLTF	TGTGCCAGCAGTGAAAACTGGGGTTCGGGGGCCAACGTCCTGACTTTC	TRBV6-1	TRBJ2-6	many	.
CSARLAGRSYNEQFF	TGCAGTGCCCGACTAGCGGGCCGCTCCTACAATGAGCAGTTCTTC	TRBV20-1	TRBJ2-1	few	TRBD2
CAWSMDRVLYEQYF	TGTGCCTGGAGTATGGACAGGGTCCTTTACGAGCAGTACTTC	TRBV30	TRBJ2-7	.	TRBD1
CASSPYTETSTDTQYF	TGTGCCAGCAGCCCCTACACCGAGACCTCCACAGATACGCAGTATTTT	TRBV7-8	TRBJ2-3	.	.
CAISEKYEQYF	TGTGCCATCAGTGAGAAATACGAGCAGTACTTC	TRBV10-3	TRBJ2-7	few	.
CATSARISGELFF	TGTGCCACCAGTGCGAGGATATCCGGGGAGCTGTTTTTT	TRBV24-1	TRBJ2-2	.	.
CASSAGTELHNEQFF	TGCGCCAGCTCGGCGGGGACCGAGCTTCACAATGAGCAGTTCTTC	TRBV5-1	TRBJ2-1	many	.
CSASTGSLNEQYF	TGCAGTGCGTCTACAGGTAGCTTAAACGAGCAGTACTTC	TRBV20-1	TRBJ2-7	few	.
CSVIGTGDYGYTF	TGCAGCGTGATAGGGACGGGAGATTATGGCTACACCTTC	TRBV29-1	TRBJ1-2	.	.
CASSSNSGANTDTQYF	TGTGCCAGCAGCTCCAATAGCGGGGCCAACACAGATACGCAGTATTTT	TRBV7-9	TRBJ2-3	many	TRBD2
CASSLAFSGEGSDEQYF	TGTGCCAGCAGTTTAGCGTTTTCGGGGGAGGGCTCGGACGAGCAGTACTTC	TRBV12-3/TRBV12-4	TRBJ2-7	many	TRBD2
CASSQVPPEVF	TGTGCCAGCAGCCAAGTACCCCCCGAGGTCTTC	TRBV14	TRBJ2-1	few	.
CASSIGGRTTYEQYF	TGTGCCAGTAGTATTGGGGGACGGACTACCTACGAGCAGTACTTC	TRBV19	TRBJ2-7	few	.
CASSEDSLGSYGYTF	TGTGCCAGCAGTGAAGACAGTTTAGGAAGCTATGGCTACACCTTC	TRBV6-1	TRBJ1-2	few	.
CASSASRGMNTGELFF	TGTGCCAGTAGTGCCTCCAGGGGCATGAACACCGGGGAGCTGTTTTTT	TRBV19	TRBJ2-2	few	.
CSTRGASIEYNEQFF	TGCAGTACTAGGGGTGCTAGCATAGAGTACAATGAGCAGTTCTTC	TRBV20-1	TRBJ2-1	few	.
CASSPYGQGDSGNTIYF	TGTGCCAGCTCACCATACGGACAGGGGGACTCTGGAAACACCATATATTTT	TRBV18	TRBJ1-3	many	TRBD1
CATSDFGDTQYF	TGTGCCACCAGTGATTTTGGAGATACGCAGTATTTT	TRBV24-1	TRBJ2-3	many	.
CASTIQREQFF	TGTGCCAGCACAATTCAGAGGGAGCAGTTCTTC	TRBV7-8	TRBJ2-1	many	.
CAIGQGKANYGYTF	TGTGCCATCGGTCAGGGAAAAGCTAACTATGGCTACACCTTC	TRBV2	TRBJ1-2	few	.
CASSQGSGAANYGYTF	TGTGCCAGCAGCCAGGGTTCAGGGGCAGCTAACTATGGCTACACCTTC	TRBV3-1	TRBJ1-2	.	.
CSAPPRDRYHEQYF	TGCAGTGCTCCACCTCGGGACAGGTACCACGAGCAGTACTTC	TRBV20-1	TRBJ2-7	many	TRBD1
CASSLGLSGQNYGYTF	TGCGCCAGCAGCTTGGGTTTAAGCGGACAGAACTATGGCTACACCTTC	TRBV5-1	TRBJ1-2	many	.
CASNPGATKETQYF	TGTGCCAGCAACCCCGGGGCAACCAAAGAGACCCAGTACTTC	TRBV7-9	TRBJ2-5	many	.
CASSPTLKDNEQYF	TGTGCCAGCTCACCGACATTAAAGGATAACGAGCAGTACTTC	TRBV18	TRBJ2-7	few	.
CASSLDPRSTDTQYF	TGTGCCAGCAGCTTAGACCCCCGAAGCACAGATACGCAGTATTTT	TRBV11-2	TRBJ2-3	many	.
CASSYERETQETQYF	TGTGCCAGCAGTTACGAGAGGGAAACCCAAGAGACCCAGTACTTC	TRBV6-5	TRBJ2-5	.	.
CASSFGTSYNEQFF	TGTGCCAGCAGTTTCGGTACCTCCTACAATGAGCAGTTCTTC	TRBV6-2/TRBV6-3	TRBJ2-1	many	.
CSARPPDRSNTEAFF	TGCAGTGCTAGACCCCCGGACAGGTCGAACACTGAAGCTTTCTTT	TRBV20-1	TRBJ1-1	few	TRBD1
CAGTSGTGETQYF	TGTGCAGGGACTAGCGGGACGGGGGAGACCCAGTACTTC	TRBV28	TRBJ2-5	few	TRBD2
CASSLVGASGQETQYF	TGTGCCAGCAGCTTAGTGGGAGCTTCGGGGCAAGAGACCCAGTACTTC	TRBV7-9	TRBJ2-5	many	.
CASIQGAGQPQHF	TGTGCCAGTATACAGGGGGCCGGGCAGCCCCAGCATTTT	TRBV6-6	TRBJ1-5	.	TRBD1
CASSQSRYNEQFF	TGTGCCAGCAGCCAGTCCCGTTATAATGAGCAGTTCTTC	TRBV3-1	TRBJ2-1	many	.
CATHPRTGKERETQYF	TGTGCCACCCATCCGAGGACAGGCAAGGAACGAGAGACCCAGTACTTC	TRBV5-4	TRBJ2-5	few	TRBD1
CASSQFGGSTGELFF	TGTGCCAGCAGCCAGTTTGGCGGGAGCACCGGGGAGCTGTTTTTT	TRBV14	TRBJ2-2	few	TRBD2
CATSQLAGVGGMTGELFF	TGTGCCACCAGCCAACTAGCGGGAGTAGGAGGGATGACCGGGGAGCTGTTTTTT	TRBV24-1	TRBJ2-2	many	TRBD2
CASSQALNSNQPQHF	TGCGCCAGCAGCCAAGCACTGAATAGCAATCAGCCCCAGCATTTT	TRBV4-1	TRBJ1-5	few	.
CSGGDRGRRTEAFF	TGCAGTGGGGGTGACAGGGGCCGGAGGACTGAAGCTTTCTTT	TRBV20-1	TRBJ1-1	many	TRBD1
CASSSAVMAYEQYF	TGTGCCAGCAGCTCAGCTGTCATGGCCTACGAGCAGTACTTC	TRBV7-2	TRBJ2-7	few	.
CASSQYRGSNYGYTF	TGCGCCAGCAGCCAATACAGGGGGTCTAACTATGGCTACACCTTC	TRBV4-1	TRBJ1-2	many	TRBD1
CASSLLGAPEAFF	TGTGCCAGCAGTTTGTTGGGGGCCCCTGAAGCTTTCTTT	TRBV28	TRBJ1-1	many	.
CATSRGDRGLGNTIYF	TGTGCCACCAGCAGGGGAGACAGGGGGCTCGGAAACACCATATATTTT	TRBV15	TRBJ1-3	many	TRBD1
CASSLRGTGDEKLFF	TGTGCCAGCAGTTTACGCGGGACAGGGGACGAAAAACTGTTTTTT	TRBV6-2/TRBV6-3	TRBJ1-4	few	TRBD1
CASSFLGTGGSDTQYF	TGTGCCAGCAGCTTCCTGGGGACAGGGGGATCAGATACGCAGTATTTT	TRBV7-9	TRBJ2-3	many	TRBD1
CASGGGLSSYNEQFF	TGCGCCAGCGGAGGGGGTCTCAGCTCCTACAATGAGCAGTTCTTC	TRBV5-1	TRBJ2-1	.	.
CASSLGTGGLNTEAFF	TGTGCCAGCAGTTTAGGGACAGGGGGTTTGAACACTGAAGCTTTCTTT	TRBV12-3/TRBV12-4	TRBJ1-1	few	TRBD1
CASSLLGAASNQPQHF	TGTGCCAGCAGCTTATTGGGGGCGGCGAGCAATCAGCCCCAGCATTTT	TRBV28	TRBJ1-5	many	.
CASSLRLGDTDTQYF	TGTGCCAGCAGCTTACGTCTGGGAGACACAGATACGCAGTATTTT	TRBV7-9	TRBJ2-3	many	.
CATSTRGDVAEAFF	TGTGCCACCAGCACAAGAGGAGATGTCGCTGAAGCTTTCTTT	TRBV15	TRBJ1-1	many	.
CASGTATDTQYF	TGTGCCTCCGGGACAGCCACAGATACGCAGTATTTT	TRBV13	TRBJ2-3	many	TRBD1
CAPNDYCPGELFF	TGCGCCCCCAACGACTACTGTCCCGGGGAGCTGTTTTTT	TRBV5-1	TRBJ2-2	few	.
CASSVTGNQPQHF	TGTGCCAGCAGTGTGACAGGAAATCAGCCCCAGCATTTT	TRBV27	TRBJ1-5	many	.
CASSERDTQYF	TGTGCCAGCAGCGAGAGGGATACGCAGTATTTT	TRBV2	TRBJ2-3	many	.
CASSLLQSKNSPLHF	TGTGCCAGCAGCTTACTGCAGAGCAAGAATTCACCCCTCCACTTT	TRBV11-2	TRBJ1-6	.	.
CASSSVAGGQKEQYF	TGTGCCAGCAGCTCCGTAGCGGGAGGGCAGAAAGAGCAGTACTTC	TRBV27	TRBJ2-7	.	TRBD2
CASSPLGGGNTEAFF	TGTGCCAGCAGCCCTTTAGGAGGGGGTAACACTGAAGCTTTCTTT	TRBV2	TRBJ1-1	many	.